A selection of T cell receptor beta chains follows, all from one sample in a study of regulatory T cells in long-lasting Graves disease. TCRdb fed the multiplex PCR reads into MiXCR, producing one record per CDR3 protein. Of roughly 500,000 distinct CDR3 sequences listed, roughly 15% were seen once; the top ten hold approximately 15%. These same records also appear under a second study, on T cells in Graves' hyperthyroidism and ophthalmopathy.

This specimen consisted of peripheral blood mononuclear cells (PBMCs), obtained at new diagnosis, from a patient treated with antithyroid drugs. The source of these receptors is a woman between 45 and 65 years old with Graves disease. Both conserved end residues are part of each CDR3. D genes are given only for firm matches. Expanded clones are given a class, and other clones once, few, many or no size at all.

CDR3,DNA,V,size,D,J
CASRLTPGLGLADTQYF,TGTGCCAGCAGACTAACTCCGGGACTAGGACTCGCAGATACGCAGTATTTT,TRBV7-3,many,TRBD2,TRBJ2-3
CASSPRLAGVNEQFF,TGTGCCAGCAGCCCCCGTCTAGCGGGAGTTAATGAGCAGTTCTTC,TRBV11-3,many,TRBD2,TRBJ2-1
CASSPPAAGGHYEQYF,TGTGCCAGCAGCCCACCGGCTGCCGGAGGTCACTACGAGCAGTACTTC,TRBV7-8,many,-,TRBJ2-7
CASSSRGFFYGYTF,TGTGCCAGCAGCTCCAGAGGGTTCTTCTATGGCTACACCTTC,TRBV7-9,-,-,TRBJ1-2
CASSDLPAPIGGTQYF,TGTGCCAGCAGTGACCTCCCGGCCCCAATCGGAGGGACCCAGTACTTC,TRBV6-1,few,-,TRBJ2-5
CASSPSTGENEQYF,TGTGCCAGCTCACCCTCGACAGGGGAGAACGAGCAGTACTTC,TRBV18,few,TRBD1,TRBJ2-7
CASSPWTSGTRDTQYF,TGTGCCAGCAGCCCGTGGACTAGCGGGACGAGAGATACGCAGTATTTT,TRBV7-2,many,TRBD2,TRBJ2-3
CASSLVEWTPLHF,TGTGCCAGCAGCTTAGTGGAGTGGACACCCCTCCACTTT,TRBV7-9,many,-,TRBJ1-6
CASSAAGTAIYEQYF,TGTGCCAGCAGTGCGGCCGGGACAGCGATCTACGAGCAGTACTTC,TRBV27,few,TRBD1,TRBJ2-7
CASSYSRRTDTQYF,TGTGCCAGCAGTTACTCCCGTCGGACAGATACGCAGTATTTT,TRBV6-5,many,-,TRBJ2-3
CASSQGDYGLDEQYF,TGCGCCAGCAGCCAAGGGGACTACGGGCTTGACGAGCAGTACTTC,TRBV4-1,-,TRBD2,TRBJ2-7
CAISDDRTYEQYF,TGTGCCATCAGTGATGACCGGACCTACGAGCAGTACTTC,TRBV10-3,many,-,TRBJ2-7
CASSILQGTWEPQHF,TGTGCCAGCAGTATCCTACAGGGGACCTGGGAGCCCCAGCATTTT,TRBV28,-,TRBD1,TRBJ1-5
CASSIDHGTGTYEQYF,TGTGCCAGTAGTATAGATCACGGGACAGGAACCTACGAGCAGTACTTC,TRBV19,many,TRBD1,TRBJ2-7
CAWRPPGTVSNQPQHF,TGTGCCTGGCGCCCTCCCGGGACAGTTAGCAATCAGCCCCAGCATTTT,TRBV30,-,TRBD1,TRBJ1-5
CASSLAVGRATDTQYF,TGTGCCAGCAGCTTAGCGGTGGGGCGAGCCACAGATACGCAGTATTTT,TRBV7-6,few,-,TRBJ2-3
CAITAGEQDTQYF,TGTGCCATCACGGCGGGAGAACAAGATACGCAGTATTTT,TRBV10-3,-,TRBD2,TRBJ2-3
CATSDLAPSPNTGELFF,TGTGCCACCAGTGATTTGGCTCCCAGTCCTAACACCGGGGAGCTGTTTTTT,TRBV24-1,many,-,TRBJ2-2
CASSQEPSGSNEQFF,TGTGCCAGCAGCCAAGAACCTAGCGGGAGCAATGAGCAGTTCTTC,TRBV4-2,-,TRBD2,TRBJ2-1
CASRGLAGMSEQFF,TGCGCCAGCAGAGGACTAGCGGGGATGAGTGAGCAGTTCTTC,TRBV5-1,-,TRBD2,TRBJ2-1
CASSLLDRRAGELFF,TGTGCCAGCAGCTTGCTAGATCGGCGGGCCGGGGAGCTGTTTTTT,TRBV5-6,-,-,TRBJ2-2
CASRGTGSGEQYF,TGTGCCAGCAGGGGGACAGGCTCCGGTGAGCAGTACTTC,TRBV28,many,TRBD1,TRBJ2-7
CASSSDRVGYNEQFF,TGTGCCAGCAGTTCGGACAGGGTTGGTTACAATGAGCAGTTCTTC,TRBV28,many,TRBD1,TRBJ2-1
CASRTITGELFF,TGTGCCAGCAGAACGATCACCGGGGAGCTGTTTTTT,TRBV27,few,-,TRBJ2-2
CASSFGGTGFNTQYF,TGTGCCAGCAGCTTTGGAGGAACGGGATTTAATACGCAGTATTTT,TRBV7-2,few,-,TRBJ2-3
CASSQDSGQREGRADTQYF,TGTGCCAGCAGCCAAGACTCAGGGCAGCGGGAGGGACGCGCAGATACGCAGTATTTT,TRBV4-2,many,TRBD2,TRBJ2-3
CASCWGKTEAFF,TGTGCCAGCTGTTGGGGGAAAACTGAAGCTTTCTTT,TRBV2,many,-,TRBJ1-1
CSASGEGGELFF,TGCAGTGCTAGTGGGGAGGGCGGGGAGCTGTTTTTT,TRBV20-1,few,TRBD2,TRBJ2-2
CASSQYANTGELFF,TGTGCCAGCAGCCAATATGCGAACACCGGGGAGCTGTTTTTT,TRBV7-3,-,-,TRBJ2-2
CASSDTGQGVTGELFF,TGTGCCAGCAGTGATACGGGACAGGGGGTAACCGGGGAGCTGTTTTTT,TRBV25-1,-,TRBD1,TRBJ2-2
CASSQLTNRYNEQFF,TGCGCCAGCAGCCAACTTACTAACCGATACAATGAGCAGTTCTTC,TRBV4-1,-,-,TRBJ2-1
CSASHPRGTITDTQYF,TGCAGTGCTAGCCACCCCCGGGGCACAATTACAGATACGCAGTATTTT,TRBV20-1,-,-,TRBJ2-3
CASSLVVATDSYEQYF,TGCGCCAGCAGCTTGGTAGTAGCTACAGACTCCTACGAGCAGTACTTC,TRBV5-1,-,-,TRBJ2-7
CASSTRRQGALNTEAFF,TGCGCCAGCAGCACTCGGCGACAGGGGGCTTTGAACACTGAAGCTTTCTTT,TRBV4-1,-,TRBD1,TRBJ1-1
CASSQVGQGTAYNEQFF,TGTGCCAGCAGCCAGGTTGGACAGGGGACAGCCTACAATGAGCAGTTCTTC,TRBV14,-,TRBD1,TRBJ2-1
CASSFSPNYGYTF,TGTGCCAGCAGTTTCAGTCCTAACTATGGCTACACCTTC,TRBV12-3/TRBV12-4,many,-,TRBJ1-2
CSASNRRERSYEQYF,TGCAGTGCTAGTAACCGGAGGGAGCGGTCCTACGAGCAGTACTTC,TRBV20-1,many,-,TRBJ2-7
CSVELRDGSYEQYF,TGCAGCGTTGAATTACGAGACGGCTCCTACGAGCAGTACTTC,TRBV29-1,-,-,TRBJ2-7
CASSFATGFGTSGMGEQYF,TGTGCCAGCAGCTTCGCGACAGGGTTTGGGACTAGCGGGATGGGCGAGCAGTACTTC,TRBV7-2,many,TRBD2,TRBJ2-7
CATSDIGTDRDTQYF,TGTGCCACCAGTGACATCGGGACTGACCGAGATACGCAGTATTTT,TRBV24-1,many,-,TRBJ2-3
CASSLSYDSPLHF,TGCGCCAGCAGCTTGTCCTACGATTCACCCCTCCACTTT,TRBV5-1,few,-,TRBJ1-6
CASSVHLGTGKPTDTQYF,TGTGCCAGCAGCGTACACCTCGGGACAGGGAAACCCACAGATACGCAGTATTTT,TRBV9,-,TRBD1,TRBJ2-3